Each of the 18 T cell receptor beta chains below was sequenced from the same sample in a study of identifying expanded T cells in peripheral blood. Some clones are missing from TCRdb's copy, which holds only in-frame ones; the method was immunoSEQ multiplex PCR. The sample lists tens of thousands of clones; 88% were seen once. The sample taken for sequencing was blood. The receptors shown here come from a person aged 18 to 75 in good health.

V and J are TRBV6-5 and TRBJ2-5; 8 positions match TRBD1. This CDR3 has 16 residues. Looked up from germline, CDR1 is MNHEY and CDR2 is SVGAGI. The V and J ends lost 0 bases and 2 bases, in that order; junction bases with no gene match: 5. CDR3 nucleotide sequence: TGTGCCAGCAGTTACTCAGGACAGGGATTACAAGAGACCCAGTACTTC. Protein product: CASSYSGQGLQETQYF.

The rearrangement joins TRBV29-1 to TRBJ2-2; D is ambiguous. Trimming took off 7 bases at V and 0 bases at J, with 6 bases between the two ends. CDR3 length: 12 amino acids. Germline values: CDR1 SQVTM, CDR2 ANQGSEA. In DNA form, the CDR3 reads TGCAGCGCCCTCGCGAACACCGGGGAGCTGTTTTTT. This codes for CSALANTGELFF.

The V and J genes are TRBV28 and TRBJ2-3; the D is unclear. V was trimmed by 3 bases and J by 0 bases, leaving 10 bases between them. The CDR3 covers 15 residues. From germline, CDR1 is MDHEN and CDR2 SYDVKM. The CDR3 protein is CASSLARPSTDTQYF. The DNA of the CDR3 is TGTGCCAGCAGTTTGGCGCGGCCTAGCACAGATACGCAGTATTTT.

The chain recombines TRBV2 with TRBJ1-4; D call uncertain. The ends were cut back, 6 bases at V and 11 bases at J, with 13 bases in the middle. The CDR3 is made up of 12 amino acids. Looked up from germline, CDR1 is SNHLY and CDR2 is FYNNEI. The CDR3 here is CASSGTRGKLFF. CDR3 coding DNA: TGTGCCAGCAGCGGCACGAGAGGGAAACTGTTTTTT.

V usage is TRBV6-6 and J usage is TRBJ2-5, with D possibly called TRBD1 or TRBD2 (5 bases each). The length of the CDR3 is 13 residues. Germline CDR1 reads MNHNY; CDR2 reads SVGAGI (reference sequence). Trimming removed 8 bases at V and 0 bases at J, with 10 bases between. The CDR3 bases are TGTGCCAGCGGTGGGACGGACCAAGAGACCCAGTACTTC. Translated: CASGGTDQETQYF.

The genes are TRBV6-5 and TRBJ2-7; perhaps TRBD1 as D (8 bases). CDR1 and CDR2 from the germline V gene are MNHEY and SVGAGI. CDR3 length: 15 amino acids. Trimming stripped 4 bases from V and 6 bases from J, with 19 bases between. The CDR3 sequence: CASSFPGTGGSEQYF. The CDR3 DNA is TGTGCCAGCAGTTTCCCCGGGACAGGCGGGAGCGAGCAGTACTTC.

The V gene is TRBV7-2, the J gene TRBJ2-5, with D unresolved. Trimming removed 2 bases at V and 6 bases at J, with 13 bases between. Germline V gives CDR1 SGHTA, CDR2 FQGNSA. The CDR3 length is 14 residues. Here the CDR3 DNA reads TGTGCCAGCAGCTTACGCCAAGCACAGCAGACCCAGTACTTC. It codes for CASSLRQAQQTQYF.

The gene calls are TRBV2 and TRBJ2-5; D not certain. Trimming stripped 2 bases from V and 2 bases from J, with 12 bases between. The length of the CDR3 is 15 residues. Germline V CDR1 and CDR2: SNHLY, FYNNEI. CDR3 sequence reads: CASSEWVSQQETQYF. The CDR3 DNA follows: TGTGCCAGCAGTGAATGGGTCAGCCAACAAGAGACCCAGTACTTC. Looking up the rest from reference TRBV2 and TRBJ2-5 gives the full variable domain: EPEVTQTPSHQVTQMGQEVILRCVPISNHLYFYWYRQILGQKVEFLVSFYNNEISEKSEIFDDQFSVERPDGSNFTLKIRSTKLEDSAMYFCASSEWVSQQETQYFGPGTRLLVL.

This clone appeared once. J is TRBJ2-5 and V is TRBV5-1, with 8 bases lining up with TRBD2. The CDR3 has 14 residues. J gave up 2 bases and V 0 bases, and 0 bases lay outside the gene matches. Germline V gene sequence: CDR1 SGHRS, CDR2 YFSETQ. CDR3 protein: CASSLGLAQETQYF. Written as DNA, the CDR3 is TGCGCCAGCAGCTTGGGACTAGCGCAAGAGACCCAGTACTTC.

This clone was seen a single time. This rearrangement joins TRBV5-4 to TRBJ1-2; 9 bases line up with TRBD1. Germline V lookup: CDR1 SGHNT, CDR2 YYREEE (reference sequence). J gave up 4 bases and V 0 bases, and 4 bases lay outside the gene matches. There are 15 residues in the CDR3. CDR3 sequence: CASSLGKTGGYGYTF. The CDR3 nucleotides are TGTGCCAGCAGCTTGGGAAAGACAGGGGGCTATGGCTACACCTTC.

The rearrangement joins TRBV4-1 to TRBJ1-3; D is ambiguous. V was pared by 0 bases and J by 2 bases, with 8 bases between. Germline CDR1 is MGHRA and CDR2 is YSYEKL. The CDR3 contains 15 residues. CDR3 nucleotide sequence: TGCGCCAGCAGCCAAGATAAGGGTACTGGAAACACCATATATTTT. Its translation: CASSQDKGTGNTIYF.

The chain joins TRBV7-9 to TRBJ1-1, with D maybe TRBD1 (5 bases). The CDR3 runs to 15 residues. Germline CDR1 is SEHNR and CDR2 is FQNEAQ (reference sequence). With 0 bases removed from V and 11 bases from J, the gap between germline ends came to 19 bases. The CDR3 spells CASSLAGTGGQDAFF. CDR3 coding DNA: TGTGCCAGCAGCTTAGCAGGGACGGGGGGTCAGGACGCTTTCTTT.

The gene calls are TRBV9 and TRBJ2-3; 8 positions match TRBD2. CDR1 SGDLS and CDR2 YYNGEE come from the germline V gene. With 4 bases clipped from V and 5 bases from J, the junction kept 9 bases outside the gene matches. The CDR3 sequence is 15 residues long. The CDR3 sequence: CASSRSGILVDTQYF. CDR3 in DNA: TGTGCCAGCAGCCGTAGCGGGATCCTGGTAGATACGCAGTATTTT. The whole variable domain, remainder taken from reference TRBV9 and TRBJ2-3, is DSGVTQTPKHLITATGQRVTLRCSPRSGDLSVYWYQQSLDQGLQFLIQYYNGEERAKGNILERFSAQQFPDLHSELNLSSLELGDSALYFCASSRSGILVDTQYFGPGTRLTVL.

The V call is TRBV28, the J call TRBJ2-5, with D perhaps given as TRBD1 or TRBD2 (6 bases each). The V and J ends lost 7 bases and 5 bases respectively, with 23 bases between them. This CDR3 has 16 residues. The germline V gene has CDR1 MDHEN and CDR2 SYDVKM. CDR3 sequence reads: CASTAGQAPLLETQYF. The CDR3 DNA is TGTGCCAGCACTGCGGGACAAGCCCCCCTATTGGAGACCCAGTACTTC. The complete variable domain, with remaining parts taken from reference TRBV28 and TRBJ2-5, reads DVKVTQSSRYLVKRTGEKVFLECVQDMDHENMFWYRQDPGLGLRLIYFSYDVKMKEKGDIPEGYSVSREKKERFSLILESASTNQTSMYLCASTAGQAPLLETQYFGPGTRLLVL.

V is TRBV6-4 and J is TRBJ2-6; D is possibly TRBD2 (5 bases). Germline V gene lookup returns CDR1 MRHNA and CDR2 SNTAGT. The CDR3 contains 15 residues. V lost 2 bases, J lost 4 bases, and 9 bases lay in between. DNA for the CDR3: TGTGCCAGCAGTGACGGGAGATCCGGGGCCAACGTCCTGACTTTC. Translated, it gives CASSDGRSGANVLTF.

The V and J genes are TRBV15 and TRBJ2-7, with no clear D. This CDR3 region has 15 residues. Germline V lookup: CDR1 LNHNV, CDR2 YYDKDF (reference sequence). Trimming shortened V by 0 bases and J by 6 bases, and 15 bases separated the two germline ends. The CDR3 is CATSRENHRAVEQYF. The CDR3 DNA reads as TGTGCCACCAGCAGAGAAAACCACCGGGCCGTCGAGCAGTACTTC.

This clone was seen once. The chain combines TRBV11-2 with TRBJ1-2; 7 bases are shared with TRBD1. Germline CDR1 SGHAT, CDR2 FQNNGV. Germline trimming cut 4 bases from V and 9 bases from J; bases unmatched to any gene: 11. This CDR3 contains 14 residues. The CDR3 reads CASSSANRQGRYTF. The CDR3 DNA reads TGTGCCAGCAGCTCTGCCAATCGACAGGGTCGCTACACCTTC. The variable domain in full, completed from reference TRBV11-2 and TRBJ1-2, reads EAGVAQSPRYKIIEKRQSVAFWCNPISGHATLYWYQQILGQGPKLLIQFQNNGVVDDSQLPKDRFSAERLKGVDSTLKIQPAKLEDSAVYLCASSSANRQGRYTFGSGTRLTVV.

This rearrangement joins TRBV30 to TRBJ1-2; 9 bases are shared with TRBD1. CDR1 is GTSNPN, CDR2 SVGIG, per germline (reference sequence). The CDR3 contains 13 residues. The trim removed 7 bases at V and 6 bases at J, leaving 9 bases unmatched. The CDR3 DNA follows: TGTGCCTACCCGGGACAGGGCGTGAATGGCTACACCTTC. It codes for CAYPGQGVNGYTF.